The T cell receptor beta chain under discussion was sequenced for a study of response to subunit inactivated influenza vaccine. Broader study findings: New T cells are recruited in small numbers by each seasonal influenza vaccination, according to the authors' suggestion.

TCRdb redid the calling of the RT-PCR reads with MiXCR, one entry per CDR3 protein. The sample holds 550,000 to 800,000 distinct CDR3 sequences, approximately 15% seen once. As for this clonotype: Its matching antigen is unknown.

V was trimmed by 1 base and J by 3 bases, leaving 4 bases between them. CDR1 SNHLY and CDR2 FYNNEI come from the germline V gene. This CDR3 comprises 12 residues. This specimen consisted of PBMCs from blood, obtained 14 to 15 days before vaccination. This chain uses TRBV2 with TRBJ2-7; D unresolved. This TCR was sampled from a man aged 45-65 years who received an inactivated influenza vaccine. The CDR3 protein is CASSEERYEQYF. The CDR3 coding sequence is TGTGCCAGCAGTGAAGAACGCTACGAGCAGTACTTC.